The 21 T cell receptor beta chains reported below all come from one sample, sequenced in a study of cytomegalovirus exposure and HLA in healthy donors. Primers: 60 Vbeta forward and 13 Jbeta reverse. This table comes from immunoSEQ multiplex PCR, and its TCRdb copy is limited to in-frame clones, with some not included. Here the sample spans roughly 190,000 clones, more than 65% being singletons. The sequenced sample was PBMCs. These receptor sequences come from a female donor in good health and CMV-seronegative.

The V gene is TRBV7-2, the J gene TRBJ1-2, with 7 bases identical to TRBD1. Germline lookup yields CDR1 SGHTA and CDR2 FQGNSA. V lost 5 bases, J lost 2 bases, and 8 bases stayed unmatched. The length of the CDR3 is 15 residues. The CDR3 sequence: CASSLRQGLNYGYTF. CDR3 coding DNA: TGTGCCAGCAGCCTAAGACAGGGATTAAACTATGGCTACACCTTC.

The V and J genes are TRBV2 and TRBJ2-5, with D tentatively TRBD2 (6 bases). The CDR3 is 14 amino acids. V was clipped by 6 bases and J by 3 bases, with 14 bases between them. Per the germline V gene, CDR1 is SNHLY and CDR2 is FYNNEI. CDR3 region: CASSRDFQEETQYF. The CDR3 DNA follows: TGTGCCAGCAGCCGGGACTTTCAAGAAGAGACCCAGTACTTC.

The V call is TRBV7-9, the J call TRBJ1-4, with D perhaps TRBD1 (6 bases). The germline V and J ends were trimmed by 4 bases and 3 bases, with 15 bases remaining between them. Germline V gene data show CDR1 as SEHNR and CDR2 as FQNEAQ (reference sequence). The CDR3 runs to 16 residues. The CDR3 protein is CASSSQGGGPNEKLFF. The CDR3, as DNA: TGTGCCAGCAGCTCCCAGGGAGGGGGGCCTAATGAAAAACTGTTTTTT.

This clone was counted ten times or more. The chain uses TRBV2 and TRBJ1-1; D is undetermined. The germline V and J ends were trimmed by 7 bases and 5 bases, with 11 bases remaining between them. CDR1 SNHLY and CDR2 FYNNEI come from the germline V gene. CDR3 length equals 12 residues. For the CDR3, the DNA is TGTGCCAGCATGGGAACGGGGACTGAAGCTTTCTTT. It yields the protein CASMGTGTEAFF.

The chain recombines TRBV7-9 with TRBJ1-2, with no clear D. Germline V gives CDR1 SEHNR, CDR2 FQNEAQ (reference sequence). V lost 5 bases, J lost 0 bases, and 19 bases lay in between. This CDR3 has 17 amino acids. The CDR3 is CASSHPVRAEPNYGYTF. CDR3 coding DNA: TGTGCCAGCAGCCATCCGGTGAGGGCAGAACCTAACTATGGCTACACCTTC.

The genes are TRBV5-1 and TRBJ2-2, with D perhaps matching TRBD2 (5 bases). Trimming stripped 0 bases from V and 5 bases from J, with 11 bases between. There are 15 residues in the CDR3. Germline CDR1 and CDR2: SGHRS and YFSETQ. In nucleotides, the CDR3 is TGCGCCAGCAGCTTGGGACGGGGATTGACCGGGGAGCTGTTTTTT. This gives the protein CASSLGRGLTGELFF.

This chain connects TRBV9 to TRBJ2-6, with D tentatively TRBD1 (5 bases). CDR3 length equals 14 residues. Germline V gene data show CDR1 as SGDLS and CDR2 as YYNGEE. Between the trimmed V and J ends, which lost 3 bases and 3 bases, there was a span of 7 bases. The DNA for the CDR3 is TGTGCCAGCAGCGGGGGCGTTGGGGCCAACGTCCTGACTTTC. It specifies CASSGGVGANVLTF.

This clone has a handful of counts. The chain recombines TRBV29-1 with TRBJ2-3; tentatively, D is TRBD1 (5 bases). The germline V gene encodes CDR1 SQVTM and CDR2 ANQGSEA. The CDR3 length is 13 residues. Trimming cost V 3 bases and J 2 bases, with 9 bases left between them. The DNA for the CDR3 is TGCAGCGTTGAGGGGCTGAACACAGATACGCAGTATTTT. As protein: CSVEGLNTDTQYF.

In the case of this clone: The sample has other DNA sequences that encode this CDR3 too. CDR3 region: CASSYSLAGGQETQYF. Written as DNA, the CDR3 is TGTGCCAGCAGTTACTCATTAGCGGGAGGACAAGAGACCCAGTACTTC. The V call is TRBV6-6, the J call TRBJ2-5, with TRBD2 matching 10 bases. V was clipped by 0 bases and J by 2 bases; unmatched bases: 3. This CDR3 comprises 16 residues. Germline CDR1 is MNHNY and CDR2 is SVGAGI (reference sequence).

The chain couples TRBV7-6 to TRBJ1-1, with 7 bases matching TRBD1. The V segment lost 5 bases and the J segment 0 bases; nucleotides outside the gene matches: 6. This CDR3 is 15 amino acids long. Germline V gene sequence: CDR1 SGHVS, CDR2 FNYEAQ. In nucleotides, the CDR3 is TGTGCCAGCAGCACCAGACAGGGTTTGAACACTGAAGCTTTCTTT. Protein product: CASSTRQGLNTEAFF.

The J gene is TRBJ2-7, the V gene TRBV27; the D gene is possibly TRBD2 (5 bases). This CDR3 comprises 12 residues. Trimming left V 6 bases short and J 6 bases short, with 12 bases between. The V gene's germline CDR1 is MNHEY and CDR2 SMNVEV (reference sequence). DNA of the CDR3: TGTGCCAGCAGGGAGGTACGGGGCGAGCAGTACTTC. It translates to CASREVRGEQYF.

The gene calls are TRBV13 and TRBJ2-6, with D maybe TRBD2 (6 bases). The CDR3 runs 18 residues. Per the germline V gene, CDR1 is PRHDT and CDR2 is FYEKMQ (reference sequence). The V gene lost 4 bases and the J gene lost 0 bases, with 16 bases spanning the gap. Here the CDR3 DNA reads TGTGCCAGCAGCTCGGGGTCCGGGGGTCCCTCTGGGGCCAACGTCCTGACTTTC. Amino acid sequence: CASSSGSGGPSGANVLTF.

About this clone: Sequence at one end of the junction differs from germline and may be a read error. The chain employs TRBV7-9 and TRBJ1-4; 8 positions agree with TRBD1. The CDR3 runs 16 residues. Germline loops: CDR1 SEHNR, CDR2 FQNEAQ (reference sequence). The CDR3 bases are TGTTCCAGCAGCCTCCACCGACAGGGGTCCGGCGAAAAACTGTTTTTT. Translating it yields CSSSLHRQGSGEKLFF.

The V and J genes are TRBV29-1 and TRBJ2-7; 7 bases agree with TRBD1. V lost 4 bases to trimming and J lost 1 base; unmatched junction nucleotides: 7. Germline assignment: CDR1 SQVTM and CDR2 ANQGSEA. This CDR3 contains 14 residues. The CDR3 bases are TGCAGCGTTGTGGGGGACAGATTATCCTACGAGCAGTACTTC. It yields the protein CSVVGDRLSYEQYF.

This chain connects TRBV7-9 to TRBJ1-4; D is ambiguous. Germline V gives CDR1 SEHNR, CDR2 FQNEAQ (reference sequence). With 1 base removed from V and 6 bases from J, the gap between germline ends came to 12 bases. This CDR3 has 15 amino acids. Written as DNA, the CDR3 is TGTGCCAGCAGCTTAGTAATCTTGGACTATGAAAAACTGTTTTTT. Protein product: CASSLVILDYEKLFF. Combining the CDR3 with reference TRBV7-9 and TRBJ1-4 gives the whole variable domain DTGVSQNPRHKITKRGQNVTFRCDPISEHNRLYWYRQTLGQGPEFLTYFQNEAQLEKSRLLSDRFSAERPKGSFSTLEIQRTEQGDSAMYLCASSLVILDYEKLFFGSGTQLSVL.

This chain connects TRBV28 to TRBJ2-5; 9 bases agree with TRBD2. This CDR3 is built from 14 residues. Germline CDR1 is MDHEN and CDR2 is SYDVKM. J gave up 1 base and V 10 bases, and 7 bases lay outside the gene matches. The CDR3 spells CATRLADLQETQYF. In DNA form, the CDR3 reads TGTGCCACTCGACTAGCGGACCTCCAAGAGACCCAGTACTTC.

V usage is TRBV7-6 and J usage is TRBJ2-2; 11 bases fit TRBD2. V trimming: 3 bases; J trimming: 1 base; junction bases outside the gene matches: 1. The germline CDR1 and CDR2 sequences are SGHVS and FNYEAQ. CDR3 length: 16 residues. The CDR3 loop is CASSLGTSGNTGELFF. The CDR3 DNA reads as TGTGCCAGCAGCTTGGGGACTAGCGGGAACACCGGGGAGCTGTTTTTT.

The chain couples TRBV2 to TRBJ2-1, with TRBD2 identical over 9 bases. There are 13 residues in the CDR3. The germline V gene has CDR1 SNHLY and CDR2 FYNNEI. With V trimmed by 6 bases and J by 9 bases, 6 bases remained unmatched. In nucleotides, the CDR3 is TGTGCCAGCAGCGGCGGGAGGGCCTCTGAGCAGTTCTTC. Translation gives CASSGGRASEQFF.

The genes are TRBV7-2 and TRBJ1-6; D is unclear. CDR3 size: 12 residues. Trimming left V 3 bases short and J 10 bases short, with 7 bases between. Per the germline V gene, CDR1 is SGHTA and CDR2 is FQGNSA. The chain's CDR3 is CASSFGDSPLHF. The CDR3 DNA reads TGTGCCAGCAGCTTTGGAGACTCACCCCTCCACTTT. Combining the CDR3 with reference TRBV7-2 and TRBJ1-6 gives the whole variable domain GAGVSQSPSNKVTEKGKDVELRCDPISGHTALYWYRQSLGQGLEFLIYFQGNSAPDKSGLPSDRFSAERTGGSVSTLTIQRTQQEDSAVYLCASSFGDSPLHFGNGTRLTVT.

J is TRBJ2-7 and V is TRBV6-6, with D possibly being TRBD2 (5 bases). V gave up 6 bases and J gave up 3 bases, with 12 bases separating them. The germline V gene encodes CDR1 MNHNY and CDR2 SVGAGI (reference sequence). This CDR3 spans 13 amino acids. The CDR3 sequence: CASRGSGVYEQYF. CDR3 in DNA: TGTGCCAGCAGGGGGAGTGGGGTCTACGAGCAGTACTTC.

The chain links TRBV5-4 to TRBJ2-7, with D unclear. The V end was cut by 0 bases, the J end by 0 bases, with 7 bases between. Germline V lookup: CDR1 SGHNT, CDR2 YYREEE (reference sequence). The CDR3 consists of 14 residues. The CDR3 loop reads CASSLEQSSYEQYF. In DNA form, the CDR3 reads TGTGCCAGCAGCTTGGAACAGAGCTCCTACGAGCAGTACTTC.